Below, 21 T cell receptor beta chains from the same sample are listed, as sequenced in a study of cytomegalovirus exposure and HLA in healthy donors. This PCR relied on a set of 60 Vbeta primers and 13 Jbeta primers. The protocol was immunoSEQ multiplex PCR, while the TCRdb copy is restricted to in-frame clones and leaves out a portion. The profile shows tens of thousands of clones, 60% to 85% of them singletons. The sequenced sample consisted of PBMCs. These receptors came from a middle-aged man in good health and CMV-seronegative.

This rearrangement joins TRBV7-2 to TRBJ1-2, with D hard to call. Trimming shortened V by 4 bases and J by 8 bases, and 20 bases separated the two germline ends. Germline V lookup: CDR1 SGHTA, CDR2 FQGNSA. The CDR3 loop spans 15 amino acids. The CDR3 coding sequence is TGTGCCAGCAGCTCCCCAGACCGGGAGGATAGGGGCTACACCTTC. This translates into CASSSPDREDRGYTF.

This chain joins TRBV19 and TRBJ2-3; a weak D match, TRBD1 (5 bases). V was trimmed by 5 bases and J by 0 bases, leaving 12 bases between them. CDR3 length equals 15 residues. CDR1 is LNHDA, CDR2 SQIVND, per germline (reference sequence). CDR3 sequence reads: CASSVQGTSTDTQYF. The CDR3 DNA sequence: TGTGCCAGTAGTGTTCAGGGAACCAGCACAGATACGCAGTATTTT.

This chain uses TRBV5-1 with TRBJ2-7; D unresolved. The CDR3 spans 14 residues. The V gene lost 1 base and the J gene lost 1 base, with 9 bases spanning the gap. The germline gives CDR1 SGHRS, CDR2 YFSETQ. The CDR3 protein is CASSLTPESYEQYF. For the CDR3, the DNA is TGCGCCAGCAGCTTGACTCCGGAGTCCTACGAGCAGTACTTC.

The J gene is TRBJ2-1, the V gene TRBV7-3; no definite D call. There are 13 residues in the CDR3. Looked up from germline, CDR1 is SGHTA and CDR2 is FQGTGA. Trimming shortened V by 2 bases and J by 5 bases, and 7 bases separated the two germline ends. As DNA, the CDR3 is TGTGCCAGCAGCTTATCGGTCGACAATGAGCAGTTCTTC. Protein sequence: CASSLSVDNEQFF.

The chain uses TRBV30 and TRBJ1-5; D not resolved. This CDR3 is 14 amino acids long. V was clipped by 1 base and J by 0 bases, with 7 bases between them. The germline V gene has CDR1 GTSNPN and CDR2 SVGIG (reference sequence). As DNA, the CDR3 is TGTGCCTGGAGTGGCGGGGTTAGCAATCAGCCCCAGCATTTT. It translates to CAWSGGVSNQPQHF.

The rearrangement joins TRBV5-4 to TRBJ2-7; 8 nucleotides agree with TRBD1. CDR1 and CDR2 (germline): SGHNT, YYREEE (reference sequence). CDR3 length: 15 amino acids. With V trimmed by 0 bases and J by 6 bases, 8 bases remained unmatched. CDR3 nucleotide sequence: TGTGCCAGCAGCTTGGGGACAGGGTTAAAGGGCGAGCAGTACTTC. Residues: CASSLGTGLKGEQYF. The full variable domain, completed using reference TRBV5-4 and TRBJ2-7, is ETGVTQSPTHLIKTRGQQVTLRCSSQSGHNTVSWYQQALGQGPQFIFQYYREEENGRGNFPPRFSGLQFPNYSSELNVNALELDDSALYLCASSLGTGLKGEQYFGPGTRLTVT.

The CDR3 loop is CASSPTGVGGEKLFF. The CDR3 region has the DNA TGTGCCAGCAGTCCGACAGGGGTTGGTGGTGAAAAACTGTTTTTT. The gene calls are TRBV2 and TRBJ1-4, with TRBD1 identical over 8 bases. Germline V lookup: CDR1 SNHLY, CDR2 FYNNEI. The V segment lost 5 bases and the J segment 7 bases; nucleotides outside the gene matches: 9. The CDR3 extends over 15 amino acids. Full variable domain (missing parts from reference TRBV2 and TRBJ1-4): EPEVTQTPSHQVTQMGQEVILRCVPISNHLYFYWYRQILGQKVEFLVSFYNNEISEKSEIFDDQFSVERPDGSNFTLKIRSTKLEDSAMYFCASSPTGVGGEKLFFGSGTQLSVL.

CDR3 region: CASSGALGVTEAFF. The CDR3 nucleotides are TGTGCCAGCAGTGGGGCTTTAGGGGTCACTGAAGCTTTCTTT. The chain employs TRBV2 and TRBJ1-1; D possibly corresponds to TRBD1 (5 bases). Between the trimmed V and J ends, which lost 4 bases and 4 bases, there was a span of 13 bases. From germline, CDR1 is SNHLY and CDR2 FYNNEI. The CDR3 totals 14 residues.

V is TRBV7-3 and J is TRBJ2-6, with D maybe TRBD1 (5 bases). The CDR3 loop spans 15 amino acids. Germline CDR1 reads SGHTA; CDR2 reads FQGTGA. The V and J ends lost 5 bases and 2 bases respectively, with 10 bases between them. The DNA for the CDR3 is TGTGCCAGCAGCCGCAGGGTAGCTGGGGCCAACGTCCTGACTTTC. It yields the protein CASSRRVAGANVLTF.

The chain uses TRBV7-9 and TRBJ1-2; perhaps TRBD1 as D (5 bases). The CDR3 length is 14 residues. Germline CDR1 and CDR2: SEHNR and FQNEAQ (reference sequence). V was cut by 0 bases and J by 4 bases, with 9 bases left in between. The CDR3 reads CASSLATAPYGYTF. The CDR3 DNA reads TGTGCCAGCAGCTTAGCGACAGCACCCTATGGCTACACCTTC.

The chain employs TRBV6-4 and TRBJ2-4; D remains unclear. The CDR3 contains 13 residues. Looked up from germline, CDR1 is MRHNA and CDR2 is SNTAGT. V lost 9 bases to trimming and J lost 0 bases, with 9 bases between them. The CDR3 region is CARQRLAKNIQYF. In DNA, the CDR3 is TGTGCCAGGCAGAGACTAGCCAAAAACATTCAGTACTTC.

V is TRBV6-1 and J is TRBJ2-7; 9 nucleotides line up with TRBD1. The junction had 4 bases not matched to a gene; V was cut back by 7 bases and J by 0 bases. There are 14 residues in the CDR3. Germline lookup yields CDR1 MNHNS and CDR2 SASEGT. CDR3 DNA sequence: TGTGCCAGCACCACAGGGGGCCCCTCCTACGAGCAGTACTTC. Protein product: CASTTGGPSYEQYF.

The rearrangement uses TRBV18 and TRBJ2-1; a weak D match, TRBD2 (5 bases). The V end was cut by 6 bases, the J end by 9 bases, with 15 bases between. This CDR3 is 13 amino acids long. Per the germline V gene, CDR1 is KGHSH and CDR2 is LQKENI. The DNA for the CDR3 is TGTGCCAGCTCCTCTCAGACCCGGGGTGAGCAGTTCTTC. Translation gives CASSSQTRGEQFF.

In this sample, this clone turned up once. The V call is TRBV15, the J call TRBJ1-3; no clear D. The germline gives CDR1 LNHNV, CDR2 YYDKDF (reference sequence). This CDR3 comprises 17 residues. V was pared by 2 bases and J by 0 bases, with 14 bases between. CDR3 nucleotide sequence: TGTGCCACCAGCAGATCCCGATTTGACATCTCTGGAAACACCATATATTTT. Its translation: CATSRSRFDISGNTIYF.

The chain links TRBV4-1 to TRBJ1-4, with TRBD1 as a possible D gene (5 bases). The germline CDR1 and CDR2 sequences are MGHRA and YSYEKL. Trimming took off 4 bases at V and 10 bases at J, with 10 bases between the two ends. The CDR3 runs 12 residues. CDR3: CASSRGDGKLFF. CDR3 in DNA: TGCGCCAGCAGCCGGGGGGACGGAAAACTGTTTTTT.

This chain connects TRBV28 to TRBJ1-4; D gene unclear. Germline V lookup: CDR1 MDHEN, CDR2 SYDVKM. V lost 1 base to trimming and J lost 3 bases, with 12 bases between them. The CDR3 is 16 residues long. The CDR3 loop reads CASSLSRGFANEKLFF. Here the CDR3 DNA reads TGTGCCAGCAGTTTATCGAGAGGGTTTGCTAATGAAAAACTGTTTTTT.

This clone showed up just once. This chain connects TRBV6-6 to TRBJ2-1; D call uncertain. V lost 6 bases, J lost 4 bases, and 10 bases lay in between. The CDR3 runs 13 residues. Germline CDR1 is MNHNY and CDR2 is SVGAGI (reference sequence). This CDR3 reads CASSLEDYNEQFF. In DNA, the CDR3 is TGTGCCAGCAGCCTAGAAGATTACAATGAGCAGTTCTTC.

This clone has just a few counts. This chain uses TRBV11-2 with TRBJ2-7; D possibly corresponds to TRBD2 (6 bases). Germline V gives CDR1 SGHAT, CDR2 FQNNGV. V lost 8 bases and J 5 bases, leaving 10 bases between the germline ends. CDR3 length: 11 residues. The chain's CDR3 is CASRGSDEQYF. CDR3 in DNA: TGTGCCAGCCGGGGGTCAGACGAGCAGTACTTC. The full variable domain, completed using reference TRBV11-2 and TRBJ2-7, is EAGVAQSPRYKIIEKRQSVAFWCNPISGHATLYWYQQILGQGPKLLIQFQNNGVVDDSQLPKDRFSAERLKGVDSTLKIQPAKLEDSAVYLCASRGSDEQYFGPGTRLTVT.

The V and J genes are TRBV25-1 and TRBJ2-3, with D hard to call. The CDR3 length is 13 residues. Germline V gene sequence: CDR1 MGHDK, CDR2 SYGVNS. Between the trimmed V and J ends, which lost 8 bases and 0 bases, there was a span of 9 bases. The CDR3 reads CASGPPSTDTQYF. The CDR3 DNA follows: TGTGCCAGCGGGCCCCCTAGCACAGATACGCAGTATTTT.

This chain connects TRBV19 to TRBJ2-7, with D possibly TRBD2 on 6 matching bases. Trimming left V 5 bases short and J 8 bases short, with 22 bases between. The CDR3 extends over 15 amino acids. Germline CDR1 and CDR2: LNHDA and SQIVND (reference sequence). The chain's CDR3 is CASSARGRERTQQYF. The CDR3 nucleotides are TGTGCCAGTAGTGCGCGGGGCAGGGAAAGGACCCAGCAGTACTTC.

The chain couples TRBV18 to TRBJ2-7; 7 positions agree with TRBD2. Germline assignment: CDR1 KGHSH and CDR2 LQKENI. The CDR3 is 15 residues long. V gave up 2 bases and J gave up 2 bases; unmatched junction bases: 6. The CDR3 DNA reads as TGTGCCAGCTCACCAAGGGACTACGCAGCCTACGAGCAGTACTTC. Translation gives CASSPRDYAAYEQYF.